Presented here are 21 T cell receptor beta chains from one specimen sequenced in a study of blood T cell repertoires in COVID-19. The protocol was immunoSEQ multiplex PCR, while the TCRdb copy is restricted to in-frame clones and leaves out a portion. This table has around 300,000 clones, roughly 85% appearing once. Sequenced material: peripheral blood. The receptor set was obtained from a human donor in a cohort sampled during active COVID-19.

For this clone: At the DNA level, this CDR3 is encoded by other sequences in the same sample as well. The CDR3 region has the DNA TGTGCCAGCAGCTTGGGAACGGGAGGGGAGACCCAGTACTTC. Protein product: CASSLGTGGETQYF. This chain connects TRBV7-9 to TRBJ2-5; 8 positions match TRBD2. The germline V gene has CDR1 SEHNR and CDR2 FQNEAQ (reference sequence). The CDR3 consists of 14 residues. With V trimmed by 3 bases and J by 5 bases, 5 bases remained unmatched.

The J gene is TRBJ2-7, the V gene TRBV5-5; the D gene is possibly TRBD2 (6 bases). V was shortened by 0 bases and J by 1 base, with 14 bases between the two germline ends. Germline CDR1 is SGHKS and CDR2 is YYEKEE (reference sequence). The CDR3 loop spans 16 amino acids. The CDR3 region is CASSLASADSSYEQYF. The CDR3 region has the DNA TGTGCCAGCAGCTTGGCTAGCGCAGACTCTTCCTACGAGCAGTACTTC.

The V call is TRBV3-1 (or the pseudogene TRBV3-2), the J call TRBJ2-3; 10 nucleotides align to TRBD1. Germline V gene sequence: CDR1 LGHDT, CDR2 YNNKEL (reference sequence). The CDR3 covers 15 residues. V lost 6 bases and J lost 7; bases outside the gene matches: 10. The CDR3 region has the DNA TGTGCCAGCAGAAGAGGACAGGGGGGTATGAATACGCAGTATTTT. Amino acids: CASRRGQGGMNTQYF.

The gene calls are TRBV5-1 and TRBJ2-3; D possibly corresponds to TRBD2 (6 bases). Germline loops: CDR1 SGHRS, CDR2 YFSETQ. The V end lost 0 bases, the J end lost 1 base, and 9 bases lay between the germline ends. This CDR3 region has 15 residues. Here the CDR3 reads CASSLAASGTDTQYF. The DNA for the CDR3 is TGCGCCAGCAGCTTGGCTGCTAGCGGCACAGATACGCAGTATTTT.

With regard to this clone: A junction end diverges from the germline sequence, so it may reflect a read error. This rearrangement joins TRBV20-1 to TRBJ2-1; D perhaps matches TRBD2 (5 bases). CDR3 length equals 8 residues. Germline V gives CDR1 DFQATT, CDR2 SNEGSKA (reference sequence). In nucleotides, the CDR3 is TGCAGTGCTAGAAGAGGGATCTTC. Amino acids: CSARRGIF.

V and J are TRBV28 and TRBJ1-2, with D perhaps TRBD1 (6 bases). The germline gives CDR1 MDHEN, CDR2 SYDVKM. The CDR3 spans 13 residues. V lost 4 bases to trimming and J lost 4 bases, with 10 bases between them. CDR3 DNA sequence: TGTGCCAGCAGTTCGGGGGGCGTCTATGGCTACACCTTC. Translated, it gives CASSSGGVYGYTF.

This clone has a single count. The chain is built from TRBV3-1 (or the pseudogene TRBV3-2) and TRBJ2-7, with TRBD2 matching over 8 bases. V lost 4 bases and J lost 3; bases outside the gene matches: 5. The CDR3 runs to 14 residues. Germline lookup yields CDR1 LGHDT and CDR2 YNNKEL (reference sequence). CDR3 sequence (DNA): TGTGCCAGCAGCCTTGCCGGGACTAGCTACGAGCAGTACTTC. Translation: CASSLAGTSYEQYF.

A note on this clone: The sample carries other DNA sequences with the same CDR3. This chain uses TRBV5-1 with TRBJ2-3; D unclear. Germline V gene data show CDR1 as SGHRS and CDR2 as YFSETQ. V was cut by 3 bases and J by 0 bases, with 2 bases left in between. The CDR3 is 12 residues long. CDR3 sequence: CASSSSTDTQYF. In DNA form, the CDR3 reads TGCGCCAGCAGCTCAAGCACAGATACGCAGTATTTT.

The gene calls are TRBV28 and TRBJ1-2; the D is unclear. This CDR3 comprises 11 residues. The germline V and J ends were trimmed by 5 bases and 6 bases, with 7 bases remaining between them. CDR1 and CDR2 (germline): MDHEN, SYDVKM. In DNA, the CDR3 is TGTGCCAGCAGTGAGCTCGATGGCTACACCTTC. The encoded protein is CASSELDGYTF.

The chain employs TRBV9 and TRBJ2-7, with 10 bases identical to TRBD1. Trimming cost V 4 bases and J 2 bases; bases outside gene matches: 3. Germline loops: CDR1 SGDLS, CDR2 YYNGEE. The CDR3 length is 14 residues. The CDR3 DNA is TGTGCCAGCAGCCCCGGGACAGGGGCCTACGAGCAGTACTTC. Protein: CASSPGTGAYEQYF.

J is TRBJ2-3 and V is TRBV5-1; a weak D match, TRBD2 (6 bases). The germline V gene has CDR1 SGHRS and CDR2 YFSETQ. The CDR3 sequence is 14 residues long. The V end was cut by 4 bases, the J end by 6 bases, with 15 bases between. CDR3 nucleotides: TGCGCCAGCAGCATTCGGAGGGGTTCGGATACGCAGTATTTT. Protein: CASSIRRGSDTQYF.

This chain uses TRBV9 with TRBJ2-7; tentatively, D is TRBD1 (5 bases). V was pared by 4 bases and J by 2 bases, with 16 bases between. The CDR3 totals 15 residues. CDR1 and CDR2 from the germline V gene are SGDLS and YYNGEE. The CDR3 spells CASSTHGADTYEQYF. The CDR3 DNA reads TGTGCCAGCAGCACCCATGGGGCTGACACCTACGAGCAGTACTTC.

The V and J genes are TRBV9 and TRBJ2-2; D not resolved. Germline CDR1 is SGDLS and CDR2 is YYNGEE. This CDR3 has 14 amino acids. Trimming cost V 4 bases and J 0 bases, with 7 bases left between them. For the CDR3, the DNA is TGTGCCAGCAGCACGGGTCCGAACACCGGGGAGCTGTTTTTT. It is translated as CASSTGPNTGELFF.

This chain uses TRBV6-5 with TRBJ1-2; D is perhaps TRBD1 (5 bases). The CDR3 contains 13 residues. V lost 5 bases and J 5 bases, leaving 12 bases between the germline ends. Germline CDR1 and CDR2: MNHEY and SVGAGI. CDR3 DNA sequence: TGTGCCAGCAGTCGACAGACCGATTATGGCTACACCTTC. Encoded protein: CASSRQTDYGYTF.

CDR3 in amino acids: CASRLAGAYEQYF. The CDR3 region has the DNA TGTGCCAGCAGGCTAGCGGGGGCCTACGAGCAGTACTTC. This sequence joins TRBV7-2 and TRBJ2-7, with 10 bases identical to TRBD2. Germline lookup yields CDR1 SGHTA and CDR2 FQGNSA. The junction had 1 base not matched to a gene; V was cut back by 6 bases and J by 2 bases. The CDR3 runs to 13 residues. The variable domain in full, completed from reference TRBV7-2 and TRBJ2-7, reads GAGVSQSPSNKVTEKGKDVELRCDPISGHTALYWYRQSLGQGLEFLIYFQGNSAPDKSGLPSDRFSAERTGGSVSTLTIQRTQQEDSAVYLCASRLAGAYEQYFGPGTRLTVT.

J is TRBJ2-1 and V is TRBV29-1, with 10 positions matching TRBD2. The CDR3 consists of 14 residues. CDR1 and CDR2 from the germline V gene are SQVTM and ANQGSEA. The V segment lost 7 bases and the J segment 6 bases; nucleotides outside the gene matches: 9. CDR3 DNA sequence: TGCAGCGCCGCCGGGACTAGCGAGACCAATGAGCAGTTCTTC. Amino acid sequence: CSAAGTSETNEQFF.

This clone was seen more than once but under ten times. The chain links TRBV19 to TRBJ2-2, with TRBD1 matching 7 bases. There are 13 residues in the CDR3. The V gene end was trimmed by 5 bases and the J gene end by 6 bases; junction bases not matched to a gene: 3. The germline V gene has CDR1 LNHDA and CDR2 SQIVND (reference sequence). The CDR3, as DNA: TGTGCCAGTAGTTCGACAGGGTCCGGGGAGCTGTTTTTT. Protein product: CASSSTGSGELFF.

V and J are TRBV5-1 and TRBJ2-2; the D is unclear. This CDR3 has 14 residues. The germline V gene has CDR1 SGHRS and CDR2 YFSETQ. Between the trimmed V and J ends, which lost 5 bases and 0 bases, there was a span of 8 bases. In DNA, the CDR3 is TGCGCCAGCAGTTCGTTAGCGAACACCGGGGAGCTGTTTTTT. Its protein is CASSSLANTGELFF.

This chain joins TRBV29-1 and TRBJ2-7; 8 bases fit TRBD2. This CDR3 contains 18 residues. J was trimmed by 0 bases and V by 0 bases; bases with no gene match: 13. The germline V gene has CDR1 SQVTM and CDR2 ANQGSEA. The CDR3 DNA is TGCAGCGTTGAAGATCACCGGGGGGGAACGGGGGACTCCTACGAGCAGTACTTC. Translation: CSVEDHRGGTGDSYEQYF.

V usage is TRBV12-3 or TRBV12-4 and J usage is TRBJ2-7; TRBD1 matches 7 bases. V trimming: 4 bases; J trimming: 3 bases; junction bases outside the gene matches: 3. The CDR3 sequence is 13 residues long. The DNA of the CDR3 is TGTGCCAGCAGTTCGGGACAGTTCTACGAGCAGTACTTC. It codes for CASSSGQFYEQYF.

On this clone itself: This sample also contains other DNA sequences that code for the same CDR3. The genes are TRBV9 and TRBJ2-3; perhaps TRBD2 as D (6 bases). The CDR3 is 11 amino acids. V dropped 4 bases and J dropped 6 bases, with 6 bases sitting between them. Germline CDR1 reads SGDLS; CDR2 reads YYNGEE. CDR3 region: CASSRGDTQYF. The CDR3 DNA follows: TGTGCCAGCAGCCGGGGGGATACGCAGTATTTT.